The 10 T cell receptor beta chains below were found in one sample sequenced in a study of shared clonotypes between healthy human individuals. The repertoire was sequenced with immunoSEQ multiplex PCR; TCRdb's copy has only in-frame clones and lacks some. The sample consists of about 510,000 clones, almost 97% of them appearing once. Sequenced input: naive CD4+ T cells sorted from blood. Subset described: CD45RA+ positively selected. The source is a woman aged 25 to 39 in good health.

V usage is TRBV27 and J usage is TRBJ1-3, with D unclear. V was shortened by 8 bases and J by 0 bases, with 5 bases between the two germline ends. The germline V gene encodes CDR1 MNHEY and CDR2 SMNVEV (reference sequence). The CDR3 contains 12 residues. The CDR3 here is CASVSSGNTIYF. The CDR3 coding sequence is TGTGCCAGCGTAAGCTCTGGAAACACCATATATTTT.

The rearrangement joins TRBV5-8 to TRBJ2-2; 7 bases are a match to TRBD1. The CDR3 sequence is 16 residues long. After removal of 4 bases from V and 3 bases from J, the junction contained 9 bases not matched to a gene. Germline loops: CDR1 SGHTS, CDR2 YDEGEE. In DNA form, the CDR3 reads TGTGCCAGCAGCCACGGGACAGCACCTGACACCGGGGAGCTGTTTTTT. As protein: CASSHGTAPDTGELFF.

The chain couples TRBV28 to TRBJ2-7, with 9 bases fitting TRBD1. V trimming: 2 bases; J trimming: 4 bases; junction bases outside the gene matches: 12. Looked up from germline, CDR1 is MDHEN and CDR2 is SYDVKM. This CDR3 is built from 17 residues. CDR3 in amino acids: CASSLLSIPGQGYEQYF. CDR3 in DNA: TGTGCCAGCAGTTTACTATCAATCCCGGGACAGGGATACGAGCAGTACTTC.

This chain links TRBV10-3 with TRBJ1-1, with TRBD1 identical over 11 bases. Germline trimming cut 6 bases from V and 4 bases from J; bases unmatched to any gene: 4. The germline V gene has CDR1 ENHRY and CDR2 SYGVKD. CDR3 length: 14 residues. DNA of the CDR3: TGTGCCATCAGGGACAGGGGGCTGGGCACTGAAGCTTTCTTT. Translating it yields CAIRDRGLGTEAFF.

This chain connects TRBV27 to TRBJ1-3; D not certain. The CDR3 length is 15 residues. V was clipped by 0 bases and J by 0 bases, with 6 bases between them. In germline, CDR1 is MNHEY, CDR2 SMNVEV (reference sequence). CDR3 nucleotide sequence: TGTGCCAGCAGTTTATCTTACACCTCTGGAAACACCATATATTTT. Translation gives CASSLSYTSGNTIYF.

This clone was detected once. CDR3 amino acids: CASRVLYMNTEAFF. The CDR3 bases are TGTGCCAGCAGAGTTCTCTACATGAACACTGAAGCTTTCTTT. The chain joins TRBV28 to TRBJ1-1; unclear D gene. CDR1 and CDR2 from the germline V gene are MDHEN and SYDVKM. Trimming took off 6 bases at V and 0 bases at J, with 11 bases between the two ends. This CDR3 comprises 14 residues.

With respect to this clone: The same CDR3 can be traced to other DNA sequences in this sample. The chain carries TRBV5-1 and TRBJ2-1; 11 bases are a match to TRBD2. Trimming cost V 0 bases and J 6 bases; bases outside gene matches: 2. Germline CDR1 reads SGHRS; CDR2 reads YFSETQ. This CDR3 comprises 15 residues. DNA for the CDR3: TGCGCCAGCAGCTTGGGTAGCGGGAGGGGCAATGAGCAGTTCTTC. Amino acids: CASSLGSGRGNEQFF.

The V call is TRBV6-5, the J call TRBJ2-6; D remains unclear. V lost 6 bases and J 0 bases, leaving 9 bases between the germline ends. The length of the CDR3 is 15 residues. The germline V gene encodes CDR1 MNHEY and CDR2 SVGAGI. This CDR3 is CASSRRSSGANVLTF. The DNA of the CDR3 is TGTGCCAGCAGCCGACGGTCCTCTGGGGCCAACGTCCTGACTTTC.

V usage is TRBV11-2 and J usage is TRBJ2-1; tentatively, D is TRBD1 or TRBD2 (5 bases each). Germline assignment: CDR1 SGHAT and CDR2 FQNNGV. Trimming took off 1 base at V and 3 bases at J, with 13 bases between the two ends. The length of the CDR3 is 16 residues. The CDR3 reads CASSLVLGTFYNEQFF. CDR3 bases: TGTGCCAGCAGCTTAGTTTTGGGGACCTTCTACAATGAGCAGTTCTTC.

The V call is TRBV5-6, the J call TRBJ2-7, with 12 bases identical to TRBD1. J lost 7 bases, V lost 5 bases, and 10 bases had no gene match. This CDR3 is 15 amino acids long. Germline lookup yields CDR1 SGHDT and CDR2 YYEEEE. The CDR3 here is CASSWGQGASGEQYF. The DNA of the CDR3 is TGTGCCAGCAGTTGGGGACAGGGGGCATCGGGTGAGCAGTACTTC.